This TCR beta chain was captured in a study of cytomegalovirus exposure and HLA in healthy donors. Broader study findings: Available immune exposure information covered CMV serostatus only. A few of the chains that were CMV-associated were confirmed in vitro to be specific for CMV antigens.

About this clone itself: The antigen is undetermined.

V shed 4 bases, J shed 5 bases, and the junction held 5 bases outside the gene matches. The germline gives CDR1 SNHLY, CDR2 FYNNEI. The CDR3 spans 15 residues. PCR was performed using 60 Vbeta and 13 Jbeta primers. Generated by immunoSEQ multiplex PCR, the TCRdb table keeps only in-frame clones and is missing some. The sample holds over 110,000 clones; around 78% are singletons and the top ten take about 6.6%. Every donor was a healthy person donating bone marrow. The receptor was derived from a woman in her 40s in good health and CMV-seropositive. Source material: PBMCs. The rearrangement joins TRBV2 to TRBJ2-2, with 9 bases that match TRBD2. The CDR3 region is CASSGVAGETGELFF. The CDR3 DNA reads as TGTGCCAGCAGTGGCGTAGCGGGAGAAACCGGGGAGCTGTTTTTT.